The 22 T cell receptor beta chains below come from one sample, sequenced in a study of CD8 T cells in Susac syndrome. RNA, at about 0.5 to 1 ug, was reverse transcribed with random hexamers. One entry per CDR3 protein results from TCRdb running MiXCR on the immunoSEQ multiplex PCR reads. The sample includes 130,000 or so distinct CDR3 sequences, about 94% of them seen just once. The sequencing sample was made of CD8+ T cells from PBMCs. These receptors came from a human donor with Susac syndrome.

The count of this clonotype is one. The V call is TRBV27, the J call TRBJ2-7, with unresolved D. Deletions cut 5 bases from V and 4 bases from J, with 21 bases between. Per germline, CDR1 MNHEY and CDR2 SMNVEV (reference sequence). The CDR3 covers 16 residues. The DNA for the CDR3 is TGTGCCAGCAGTCCATCCGTCGGACGGATTGGTTACGAGCAGTACTTC. Its protein is CASSPSVGRIGYEQYF.

The chain recombines TRBV7-2 with TRBJ1-5; D possibly corresponds to TRBD1 (6 bases). The length of the CDR3 is 15 residues. Germline CDR1 reads SGHTA; CDR2 reads FQGNSA. The germline V and J ends were trimmed by 5 bases and 0 bases, with 11 bases remaining between them. CDR3 region: CASSHGQYSNQPQHF. The CDR3 nucleotides are TGTGCCAGCAGCCACGGACAGTATAGCAATCAGCCCCAGCATTTT.

The rearrangement joins TRBV29-1 to TRBJ1-1, with D perhaps matching TRBD1 (6 bases). The V gene's germline CDR1 is SQVTM and CDR2 ANQGSEA. This CDR3 is built from 14 residues. V lost 4 bases and J 5 bases, leaving 17 bases between the germline ends. Here the CDR3 DNA reads TGCAGCGTTGTCCTCGGGCGGGGGGCGACTGAAGCTTTCTTT. Residues: CSVVLGRGATEAFF.

This chain connects TRBV3-1 to TRBJ2-2; TRBD2 aligns across 8 bases. This CDR3 comprises 18 residues. Germline lookup yields CDR1 LGHDT and CDR2 YNNKEL (reference sequence). The junction had 12 bases not matched to a gene; V was cut back by 4 bases and J by 2 bases. The CDR3 bases are TGTGCCAGCAGCCTATCCCCGGGAAGCGGGGGCAACACCGGGGAGCTGTTTTTT. This sequence encodes CASSLSPGSGGNTGELFF.

The CDR3 coding sequence is TGTGCCTGGATCCGGATGGATGAGCAGTTCTTC. It yields the protein CAWIRMDEQFF. The chain carries TRBV30 and TRBJ2-1; the D is unclear. Trimming removed 4 bases at V and 8 bases at J, with 9 bases between. Germline V gene lookup returns CDR1 GTSNPN and CDR2 SVGIG (reference sequence). This CDR3 comprises 11 residues.

The rearrangement links TRBV7-2 to TRBJ2-1, with 9 bases that match TRBD2. V lost 4 bases and J lost 2; bases outside the gene matches: 3. Germline V gene data show CDR1 as SGHTA and CDR2 as FQGNSA. There are 15 residues in the CDR3. The DNA for the CDR3 is TGTGCCAGCAGCTCGGCGGGGGGGGCCTACAATGAGCAGTTCTTC. Protein: CASSSAGGAYNEQFF.

This sequence joins TRBV9 and TRBJ1-6; TRBD1 is a possible D gene (5 bases). Between the trimmed V and J ends, which lost 3 bases and 5 bases, there was a span of 15 bases. The CDR3 runs 16 residues. Germline lookup yields CDR1 SGDLS and CDR2 YYNGEE. Written as DNA, the CDR3 is TGTGCCAGCAGCGCGGAACCAGACAGTAATAATTCACCCCTCCACTTT. It translates to CASSAEPDSNNSPLHF.

This sequence joins TRBV6-5 and TRBJ2-2; D call uncertain. The CDR3 is made up of 14 amino acids. V gave up 4 bases and J gave up 1 base, with 7 bases separating them. From germline, CDR1 is MNHEY and CDR2 SVGAGI. CDR3 amino acids: CASSSVLNTGELFF. The CDR3 nucleotides read TGTGCCAGCAGTTCGGTTCTGAACACCGGGGAGCTGTTTTTT.

The V gene is TRBV30, the J gene TRBJ1-5; possible D gene TRBD1, 5 bases. CDR1 and CDR2 from the germline V gene are GTSNPN and SVGIG (reference sequence). The CDR3 spans 13 residues. Trimming pared 0 bases from V and 8 bases from J, leaving 11 bases between. The CDR3 nucleotides read TGTGCCTGGAGTGTTCTCCAGGGAGAGCCCCAGCATTTT. Its protein is CAWSVLQGEPQHF.

The chain recombines TRBV20-1 with TRBJ2-7, with a weak D call TRBD2 (6 bases). Germline-derived CDR1 and CDR2 are DFQATT and SNEGSKA (reference sequence). This CDR3 is built from 13 residues. With 1 base removed from V and 7 bases from J, the gap between germline ends came to 14 bases. Here the CDR3 DNA reads TGCAGTGCTAGAGTGGCGGGGAACGAGGAGCAGTACTTC. The encoded protein is CSARVAGNEEQYF.

This chain uses TRBV27 with TRBJ2-7, with 11 bases identical to TRBD2. The CDR3 has 16 amino acids. V lost 4 bases, J lost 5 bases, and 10 bases stayed unmatched. Germline CDR1 is MNHEY and CDR2 is SMNVEV (reference sequence). The CDR3 nucleotides read TGTGCCAGCAGTTCGCTGACTAGCGGGGCTCGGGACGAGCAGTACTTC. Encoded protein: CASSSLTSGARDEQYF.

This clonotype occurred once. The chain carries TRBV9 and TRBJ2-2; D may match TRBD1 or TRBD2 (5 bases each). CDR3 length: 14 residues. V lost 4 bases to trimming and J lost 6 bases, with 13 bases between them. Germline values: CDR1 SGDLS, CDR2 YYNGEE. CDR3 DNA sequence: TGTGCCAGCAGCTCAAAAGAGGGGCCCGGGGAGCTGTTTTTT. This sequence encodes CASSSKEGPGELFF.

The rearrangement uses TRBV14 and TRBJ2-5, with 8 nucleotides matching TRBD1. Germline assignment: CDR1 SGHDN and CDR2 FVKESK. The CDR3 totals 17 residues. V shed 0 bases, J shed 5 bases, and the junction held 11 bases outside the gene matches. The CDR3 loop reads CASSQDRNTGGRETQYF. The CDR3 region has the DNA TGTGCCAGCAGCCAAGATCGGAACACAGGGGGTCGGGAGACCCAGTACTTC.

This sequence joins TRBV9 and TRBJ2-2, with D perhaps being TRBD1 or TRBD2 (5 bases each). Germline lookup yields CDR1 SGDLS and CDR2 YYNGEE. The CDR3 contains 17 residues. The germline V and J ends were trimmed by 4 bases and 2 bases, with 18 bases remaining between them. The CDR3 nucleotides read TGTGCCAGCAGCATCACCGGGACCCAGGTCAACACCGGGGAGCTGTTTTTT. Translating gives CASSITGTQVNTGELFF.

This chain joins TRBV3-1 and TRBJ2-1; 8 bases match TRBD2. The CDR3 spans 16 residues. CDR1 LGHDT and CDR2 YNNKEL come from the germline V gene (reference sequence). V gave up 4 bases and J gave up 4 bases; unmatched junction bases: 9. The CDR3 is CASSLRGSGEYNEQFF. The CDR3 region has the DNA TGTGCCAGCAGCCTAAGAGGTAGCGGGGAGTACAATGAGCAGTTCTTC.

The chain uses TRBV3-1 and TRBJ2-6; a possible D gene is TRBD2 (6 bases). Per germline, CDR1 LGHDT and CDR2 YNNKEL (reference sequence). CDR3 size: 17 residues. Trimming removed 4 bases from V and 0 bases from J, with 13 bases in between. The CDR3 DNA is TGTGCCAGCAGCCCGAAGGGGAGGAGCTCTGGGGCCAACGTCCTGACTTTC. Translation gives CASSPKGRSSGANVLTF. The full variable domain, its missing parts supplied by reference TRBV3-1 and TRBJ2-6, is DTAVSQTPKYLVTQMGNDKSIKCEQNLGHDTMYWYKQDSKKFLKIMFSYNNKELIINETVPNRFSPKSPDKAHLNLHINSLELGDSAVYFCASSPKGRSSGANVLTFGAGSRLTVL.

J is TRBJ2-7 and V is TRBV27, with TRBD1 matching 7 bases. Germline CDR1 is MNHEY and CDR2 is SMNVEV (reference sequence). The CDR3 has 13 residues. V lost 10 bases and J lost 4; bases outside the gene matches: 10. DNA of the CDR3: TGTGCCAAAGGGACAGCGCCTATATACGAGCAGTACTTC. Its translation is CAKGTAPIYEQYF.

The CDR3 DNA reads as TGCAGCGTAGAAACAGGGGCCAACTATGGCTACACCTTC. Its protein product is CSVETGANYGYTF. This chain uses TRBV29-1 with TRBJ1-2; 7 bases are a match to TRBD1. The CDR3 spans 13 residues. The germline V gene encodes CDR1 SQVTM and CDR2 ANQGSEA. V shed 6 bases, J shed 2 bases, and the junction held 6 bases outside the gene matches.

The chain links TRBV29-1 to TRBJ1-2; unclear D gene. The CDR3 length is 11 residues. Germline loops: CDR1 SQVTM, CDR2 ANQGSEA. This chain's CDR3 is CRKRPGGGYTF. As DNA, the CDR3 is TGCAGGAAGCGACCGGGCGGCGGCTACACCTTC.

CDR3 nucleotide sequence: TGTGCCAGCAGCCCAGACACGGAGCAGTTCTTC. Its protein is CASSPDTEQFF. The chain couples TRBV7-9 to TRBJ2-1; D unresolved. In germline, CDR1 is SEHNR, CDR2 FQNEAQ (reference sequence). This CDR3 has 11 amino acids. V was clipped by 5 bases and J by 10 bases, with 9 bases between them. The full variable domain, completed using reference TRBV7-9 and TRBJ2-1, is DTGVSQNPRHKITKRGQNVTFRCDPISEHNRLYWYRQTLGQGPEFLTYFQNEAQLEKSRLLSDRFSAERPKGSFSTLEIQRTEQGDSAMYLCASSPDTEQFFGPGTRLTVL.

The V call is TRBV29-1, the J call TRBJ2-3; tentative D call: TRBD1 (5 bases). Germline assignment: CDR1 SQVTM and CDR2 ANQGSEA. The CDR3 spans 14 residues. The ends were cut back, 8 bases at V and 6 bases at J, with 21 bases in the middle. The CDR3 sequence is CSSPSQGRQDTQYF. The CDR3 coding sequence is TGCAGCTCCCCCAGTCAGGGCCGTCAGGATACGCAGTATTTT.

This chain links TRBV29-1 with TRBJ1-2; D uncertain. Germline CDR1 SQVTM, CDR2 ANQGSEA. This CDR3 is built from 9 residues. Trimming cost V 6 bases and J 8 bases, with 7 bases left between them. The DNA for the CDR3 is TGCAGCGTGATAGAGGGCTACACCTTC. Translating gives CSVIEGYTF.